This T cell receptor beta chain was obtained from a study of blood T cell repertoires in COVID-19. Turning to the study itself: The cDNA or gDNA used as material had been derived from T cells, B-cell-depleted T cells, or PBMCs.

This CDR3 comprises 13 residues. Trimming pared 2 bases from V and 4 bases from J, leaving 6 bases between. Germline V gene sequence: CDR1 ENHRY, CDR2 SYGVKD. As handled by the study authors: It was from reference gene primer amplification that nucleated cell counts were estimated. Profiling relied on immunoSEQ multiplex PCR, and the TCRdb table lists in-frame clones only, not all of them. For V, J and clone size, that table is used; D and trimming come from the DNA. The repertoire holds tens of thousands of clones, with 70% to 90% as singletons. This clone was observed a single time. The chain has TRBV10-3 and TRBJ1-3; D call uncertain. Sequences were obtained from peripheral blood. The receptor comes from a woman in her 70s with acute or convalescent COVID-19. This CDR3 reads CAISEGEGNTIYF. DNA of the CDR3: TGTGCCATCAGTGAGGGTGAGGGAAACACCATATATTTT.